The clone carrying this TCR beta chain was seen only a few times. A sample-barcoded 5' primer and a J-beta primer mix were used in a second PCR of roughly 7 to 11 cycles. TCRdb reprocessed the 5' RACE reads via MiXCR and lists one record per CDR3 protein. This table holds some 760,000 distinct CDR3 sequences, around a quarter found once. V lost 1 base and J lost 7; bases outside the gene matches: 3. This CDR3 is built from 15 residues. Germline CDR1 is SGHTA and CDR2 is FQGNSA. This sample was included in a study of blood T cells in healthy people across ages. These same data were also listed under a study on T cells of mothers and their children. This second study says: Related mother-child pairs showed slightly higher but non-significant overlap than unrelated pairs. The authors found no persistent microchimeric T cell clones.

The chain is built from TRBV7-2 and TRBJ1-4; 10 bases match TRBD1. The material sequenced was blood. The receptor was isolated from a boy aged 5-17 years in good health. The CDR3 nucleotides are TGTGCCAGCAGCTTAGGACAGGGGGCGGGTGAAAAACTGTTTTTT. This gives the protein CASSLGQGAGEKLFF.